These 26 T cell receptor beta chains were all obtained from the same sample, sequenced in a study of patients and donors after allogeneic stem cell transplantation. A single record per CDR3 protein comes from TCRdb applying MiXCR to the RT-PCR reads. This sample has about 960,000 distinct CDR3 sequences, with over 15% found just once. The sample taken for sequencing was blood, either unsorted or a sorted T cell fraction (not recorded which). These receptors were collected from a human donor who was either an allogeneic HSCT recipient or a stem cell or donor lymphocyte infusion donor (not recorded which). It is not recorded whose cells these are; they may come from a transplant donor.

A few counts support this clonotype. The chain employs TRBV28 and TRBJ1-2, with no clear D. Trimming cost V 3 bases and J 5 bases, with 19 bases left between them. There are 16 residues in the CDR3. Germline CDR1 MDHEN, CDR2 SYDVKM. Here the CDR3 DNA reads TGTGCCAGCAGTTTGGGCCTATCAAACTGGGGATATGGCTACACCTTC. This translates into CASSLGLSNWGYGYTF.

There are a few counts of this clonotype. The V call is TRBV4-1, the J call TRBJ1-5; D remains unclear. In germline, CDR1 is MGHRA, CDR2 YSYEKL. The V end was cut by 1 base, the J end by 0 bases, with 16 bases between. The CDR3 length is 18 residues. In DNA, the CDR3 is TGCGCCAGCAGCCAAGTGCCGGACCGCTTTTATAGCAATCAGCCCCAGCATTTT. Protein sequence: CASSQVPDRFYSNQPQHF.

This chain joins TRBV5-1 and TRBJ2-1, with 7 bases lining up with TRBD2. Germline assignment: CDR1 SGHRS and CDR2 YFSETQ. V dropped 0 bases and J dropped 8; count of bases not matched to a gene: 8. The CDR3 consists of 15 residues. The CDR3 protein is CASSLGGGVVYEQFF. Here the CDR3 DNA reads TGCGCCAGCAGCTTGGGGGGGGGAGTGGTGTATGAGCAGTTCTTC.

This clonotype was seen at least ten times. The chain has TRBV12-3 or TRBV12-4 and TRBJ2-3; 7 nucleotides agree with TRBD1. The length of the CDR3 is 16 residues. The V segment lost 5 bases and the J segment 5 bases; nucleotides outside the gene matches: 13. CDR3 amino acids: CASSPGDSAAGDTQYF. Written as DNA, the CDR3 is TGTGCCAGCAGTCCAGGGGACAGCGCCGCAGGAGATACGCAGTATTTT.

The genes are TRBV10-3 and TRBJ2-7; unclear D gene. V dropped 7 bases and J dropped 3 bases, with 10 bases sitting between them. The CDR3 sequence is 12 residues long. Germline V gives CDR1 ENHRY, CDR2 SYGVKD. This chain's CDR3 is CAITADDYEQYF. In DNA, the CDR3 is TGTGCCATCACGGCAGACGACTACGAGCAGTACTTC.

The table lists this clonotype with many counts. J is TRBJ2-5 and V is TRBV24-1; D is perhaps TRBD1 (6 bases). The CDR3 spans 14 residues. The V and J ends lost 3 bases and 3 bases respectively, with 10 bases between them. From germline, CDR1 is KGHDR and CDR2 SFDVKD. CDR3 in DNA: TGTGCCACCAGTGATGGAACAGGGAAAGAGACCCAGTACTTC. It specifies CATSDGTGKETQYF.

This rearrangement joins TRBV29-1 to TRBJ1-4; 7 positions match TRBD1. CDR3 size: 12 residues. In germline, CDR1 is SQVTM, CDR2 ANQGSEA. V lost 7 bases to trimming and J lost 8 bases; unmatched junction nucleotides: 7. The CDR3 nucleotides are TGCAGCGCTGCGACAGGGTCGGAAAAACTGTTTTTT. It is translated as CSAATGSEKLFF.

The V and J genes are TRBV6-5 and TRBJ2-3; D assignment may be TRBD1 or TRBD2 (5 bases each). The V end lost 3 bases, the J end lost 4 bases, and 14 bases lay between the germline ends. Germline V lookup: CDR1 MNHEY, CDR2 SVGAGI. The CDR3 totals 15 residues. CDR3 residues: CASSYAGLEADTQYF. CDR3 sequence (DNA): TGTGCCAGCAGTTATGCAGGGTTGGAGGCAGATACGCAGTATTTT.

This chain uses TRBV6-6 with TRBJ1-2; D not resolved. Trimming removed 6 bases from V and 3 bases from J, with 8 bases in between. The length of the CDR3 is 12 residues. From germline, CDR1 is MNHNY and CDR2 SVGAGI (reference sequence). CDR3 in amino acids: CASSARYYGYTF. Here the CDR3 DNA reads TGTGCCAGCAGCGCCAGGTACTATGGCTACACCTTC.

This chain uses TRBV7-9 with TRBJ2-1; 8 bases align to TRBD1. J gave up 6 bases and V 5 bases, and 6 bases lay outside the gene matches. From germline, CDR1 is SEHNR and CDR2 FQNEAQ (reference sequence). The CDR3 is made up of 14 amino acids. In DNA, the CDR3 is TGTGCCAGCAGCCCGGACAGGGCCGCCAATGAGCAGTTCTTC. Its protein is CASSPDRAANEQFF.

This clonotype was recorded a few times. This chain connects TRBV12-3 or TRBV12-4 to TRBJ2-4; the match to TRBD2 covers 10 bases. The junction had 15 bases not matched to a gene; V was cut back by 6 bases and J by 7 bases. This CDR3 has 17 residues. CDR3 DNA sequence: TGTGCCAGCAGCCCCCCGCAGCGGGGGGGCTTTAGGAACATTCAGTACTTC. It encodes CASSPPQRGGFRNIQYF.

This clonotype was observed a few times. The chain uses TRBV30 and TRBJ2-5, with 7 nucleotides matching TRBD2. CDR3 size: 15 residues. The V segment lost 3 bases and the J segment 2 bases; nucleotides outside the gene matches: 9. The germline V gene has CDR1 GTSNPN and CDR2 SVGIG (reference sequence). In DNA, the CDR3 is TGTGCCTGGAGGGTAGCGGGCTTCCTACAAGAGACCCAGTACTTC. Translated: CAWRVAGFLQETQYF. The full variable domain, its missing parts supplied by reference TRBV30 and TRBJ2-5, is SQTIHQWPATLVQPVGSPLSLECTVEGTSNPNLYWYRQAAGRGLQLLFYSVGIGQISSEVPQNLSASRPQDRQFILSSKKLLLSDSGFYLCAWRVAGFLQETQYFGPGTRLLVL.

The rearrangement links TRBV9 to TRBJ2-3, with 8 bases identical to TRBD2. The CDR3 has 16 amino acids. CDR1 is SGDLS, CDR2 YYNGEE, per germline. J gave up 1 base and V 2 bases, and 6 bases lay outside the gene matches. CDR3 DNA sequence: TGTGCCAGCAGCGTTACTAGCGGTGCAGGCACAGATACGCAGTATTTT. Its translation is CASSVTSGAGTDTQYF.

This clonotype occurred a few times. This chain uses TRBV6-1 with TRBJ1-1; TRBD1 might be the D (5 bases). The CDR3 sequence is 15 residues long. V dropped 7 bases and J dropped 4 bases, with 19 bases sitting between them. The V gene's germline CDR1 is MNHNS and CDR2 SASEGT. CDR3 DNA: TGTGCCAGCACCCTCAAGGGGACTCCCCCCACTGAAGCTTTCTTT. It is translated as CASTLKGTPPTEAFF.

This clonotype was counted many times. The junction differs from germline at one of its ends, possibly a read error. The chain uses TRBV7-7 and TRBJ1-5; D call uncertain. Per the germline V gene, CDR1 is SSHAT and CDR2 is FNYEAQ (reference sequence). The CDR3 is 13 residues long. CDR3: CASSSEPNQPQHF. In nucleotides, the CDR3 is TGTGCTAGCAGCTCAGAACCGAATCAGCCCCAGCATTTT.

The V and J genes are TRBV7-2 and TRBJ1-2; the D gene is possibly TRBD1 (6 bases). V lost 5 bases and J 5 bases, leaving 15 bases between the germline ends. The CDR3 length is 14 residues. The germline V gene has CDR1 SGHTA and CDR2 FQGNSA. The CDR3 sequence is CASSLPGRGYGYTF. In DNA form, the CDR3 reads TGTGCCAGCAGCCTACCCGGCAGGGGATATGGCTACACCTTC. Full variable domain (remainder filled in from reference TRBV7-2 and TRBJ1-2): GAGVSQSPSNKVTEKGKDVELRCDPISGHTALYWYRQSLGQGLEFLIYFQGNSAPDKSGLPSDRFSAERTGGSVSTLTIQRTQQEDSAVYLCASSLPGRGYGYTFGSGTRLTVV.

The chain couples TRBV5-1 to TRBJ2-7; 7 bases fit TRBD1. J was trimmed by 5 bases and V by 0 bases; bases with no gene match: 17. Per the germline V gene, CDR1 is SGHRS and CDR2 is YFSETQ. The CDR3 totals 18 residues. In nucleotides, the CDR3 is TGCGCCAGCAGCTTGGCCGGGGACACAGGGGTGAACGGGGACGAGCAGTACTTC. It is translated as CASSLAGDTGVNGDEQYF.

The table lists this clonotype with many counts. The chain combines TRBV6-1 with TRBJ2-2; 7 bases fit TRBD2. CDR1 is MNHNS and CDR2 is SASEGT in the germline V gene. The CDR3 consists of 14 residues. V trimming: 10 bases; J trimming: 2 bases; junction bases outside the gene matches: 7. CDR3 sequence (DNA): TGTGCCATTAAGGGAGGGGAAAACACCGGGGAGCTGTTTTTT. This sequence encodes CAIKGGENTGELFF.

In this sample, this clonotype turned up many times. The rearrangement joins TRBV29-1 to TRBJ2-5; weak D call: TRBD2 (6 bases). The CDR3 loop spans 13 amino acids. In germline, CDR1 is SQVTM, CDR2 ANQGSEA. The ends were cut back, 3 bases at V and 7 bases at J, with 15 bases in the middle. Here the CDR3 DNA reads TGCAGCGTTGAGGTTCGGGAGAGATGGACCCAGTACTTC. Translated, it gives CSVEVRERWTQYF.

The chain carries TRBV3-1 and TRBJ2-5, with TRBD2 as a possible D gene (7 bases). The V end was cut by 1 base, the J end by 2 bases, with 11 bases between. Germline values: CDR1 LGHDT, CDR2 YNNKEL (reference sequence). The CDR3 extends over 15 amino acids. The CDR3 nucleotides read TGTGCCAGCAGCCAAGGCGGGGGCCTACAAGAGACCCAGTACTTC. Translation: CASSQGGGLQETQYF.

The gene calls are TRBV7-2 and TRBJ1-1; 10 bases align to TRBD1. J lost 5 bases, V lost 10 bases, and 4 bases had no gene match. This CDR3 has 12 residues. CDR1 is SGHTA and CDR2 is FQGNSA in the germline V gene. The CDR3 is CATRTGGTEAFF. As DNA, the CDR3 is TGTGCCACCAGGACAGGGGGAACTGAAGCTTTCTTT.

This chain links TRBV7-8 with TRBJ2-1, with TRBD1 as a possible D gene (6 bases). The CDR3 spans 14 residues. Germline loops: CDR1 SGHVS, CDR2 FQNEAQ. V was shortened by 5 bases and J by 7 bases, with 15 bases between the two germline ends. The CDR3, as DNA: TGTGCCAGCAGCAAGCCCGGGACACCAAATGAGCAGTTCTTC. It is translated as CASSKPGTPNEQFF.

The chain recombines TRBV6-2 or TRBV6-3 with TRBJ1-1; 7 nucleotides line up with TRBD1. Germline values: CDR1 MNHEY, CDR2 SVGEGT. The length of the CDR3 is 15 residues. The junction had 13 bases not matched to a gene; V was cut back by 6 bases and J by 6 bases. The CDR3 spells CASRTYRGWTAEAFF. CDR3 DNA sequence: TGTGCCAGCAGGACTTACAGGGGTTGGACGGCTGAAGCTTTCTTT.

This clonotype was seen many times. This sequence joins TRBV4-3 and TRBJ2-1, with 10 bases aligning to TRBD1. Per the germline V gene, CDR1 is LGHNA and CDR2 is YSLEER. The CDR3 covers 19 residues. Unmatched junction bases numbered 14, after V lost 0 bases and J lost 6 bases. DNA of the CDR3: TGCGCCAGCAGCCAAGAAATCGGGAGTAGGACAGGGGGGATCAATGAGCAGTTCTTC. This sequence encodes CASSQEIGSRTGGINEQFF.

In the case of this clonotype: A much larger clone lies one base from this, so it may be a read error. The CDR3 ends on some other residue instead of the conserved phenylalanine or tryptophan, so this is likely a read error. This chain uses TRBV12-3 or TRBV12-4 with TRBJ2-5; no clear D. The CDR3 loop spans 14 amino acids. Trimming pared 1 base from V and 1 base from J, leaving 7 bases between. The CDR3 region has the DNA TGTGCCAGCAGTTTAGAAGGCCTCCAAGAGACCCAGTACCTC. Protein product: CASSLEGLQETQYL.

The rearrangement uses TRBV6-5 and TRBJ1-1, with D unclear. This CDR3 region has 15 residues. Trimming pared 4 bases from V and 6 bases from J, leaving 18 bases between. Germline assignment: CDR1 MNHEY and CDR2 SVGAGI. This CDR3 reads CASSWVLTAEAEAFF. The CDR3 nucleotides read TGTGCCAGCAGTTGGGTACTCACCGCGGAGGCTGAAGCTTTCTTT.